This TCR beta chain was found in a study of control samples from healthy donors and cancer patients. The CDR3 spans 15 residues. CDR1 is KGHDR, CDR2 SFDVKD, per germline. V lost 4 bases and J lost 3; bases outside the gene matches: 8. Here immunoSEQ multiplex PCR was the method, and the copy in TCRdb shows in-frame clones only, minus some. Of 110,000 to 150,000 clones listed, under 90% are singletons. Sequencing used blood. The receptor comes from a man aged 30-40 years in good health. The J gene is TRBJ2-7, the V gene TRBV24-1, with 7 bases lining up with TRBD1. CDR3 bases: TGTGCCACCAGTGAAAATCGACAGGGAGTCTACGAGCAGTACTTC. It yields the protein CATSENRQGVYEQYF.